Each of the 32 T cell receptor beta chains below was sequenced from the same sample in a study of identical twins. TCRdb independently ran MiXCR on the 5' RACE reads; one entry per CDR3 protein. Of hundreds of thousands of distinct CDR3 sequences listed, roughly 6.6% were seen once; the top ten hold over 1.5%. This sample also belongs to another study, concerning yellow fever vaccine responses in identical twins.

The specimen sequenced was PBMCs. The source is a woman under 30 in good health.

This clonotype was seen repeatedly, ten times or more. The chain links TRBV5-1 to TRBJ2-1; D remains unclear. Looked up from germline, CDR1 is SGHRS and CDR2 is YFSETQ. The CDR3 extends over 13 amino acids. V gave up 2 bases and J gave up 3 bases, with 6 bases separating them. CDR3 loop: CASSFEVYNEQFF. The CDR3 DNA follows: TGCGCCAGCAGCTTCGAAGTCTACAATGAGCAGTTCTTC.

V gene TRBV7-9 combines with J gene TRBJ2-1; perhaps TRBD2 as D (6 bases). Germline V CDR1 and CDR2: SEHNR, FQNEAQ (reference sequence). The CDR3 totals 15 residues. Trimming removed 0 bases from V and 10 bases from J, with 16 bases in between. The CDR3 DNA reads TGTGCCAGCAGCTTAGCGGGCGGGACCCGTTCAGAGCAGTTCTTC. Protein sequence: CASSLAGGTRSEQFF.

This clonotype has ten or more counts. The gene calls are TRBV6-5 and TRBJ2-1, with D possibly matching TRBD1 (6 bases). The germline V gene encodes CDR1 MNHEY and CDR2 SVGAGI. V was trimmed by 2 bases and J by 6 bases, leaving 11 bases between them. The CDR3 has 14 amino acids. The CDR3 bases are TGTGCCAGCAGTTACGGACAGATTCTCAATGAGCAGTTCTTC. Translating it yields CASSYGQILNEQFF.

V gene TRBV15 combines with J gene TRBJ2-1; D is possibly TRBD2 (7 bases). The CDR3 length is 16 residues. Trimming cost V 5 bases and J 2 bases, with 16 bases left between them. Germline V gene data show CDR1 as LNHNV and CDR2 as YYDKDF (reference sequence). The CDR3 bases are TGTGCCACCAGCTATACTGGGGGGGGCACCTACAATGAGCAGTTCTTC. Its protein product is CATSYTGGGTYNEQFF.

This clonotype was observed many times. The genes are TRBV5-1 and TRBJ1-6; TRBD1 is a possible D gene (5 bases). CDR3 length: 15 amino acids. The germline CDR1 and CDR2 sequences are SGHRS and YFSETQ. V was trimmed by 0 bases and J by 7 bases, leaving 11 bases between them. CDR3 in DNA: TGCGCCAGCAGCTTGGATCAGGGTCTGAATTCACCCCTCCACTTT. This translates into CASSLDQGLNSPLHF.

The chain couples TRBV29-1 to TRBJ2-1, with D possibly matching TRBD2 (6 bases). The germline V and J ends were trimmed by 8 bases and 4 bases, with 15 bases remaining between them. Germline V gene sequence: CDR1 SQVTM, CDR2 ANQGSEA. This CDR3 is 13 amino acids long. As DNA, the CDR3 is TGCAGCCATGAACGGGACTCGTACAATGAGCAGTTCTTC. Translating it yields CSHERDSYNEQFF.

This clonotype was seen at least ten times. The CDR3 region is CGSRWGASTDTQYF. In DNA form, the CDR3 reads TGTGGCAGTAGATGGGGGGCTAGCACAGATACGCAGTATTTT. This chain links TRBV2 with TRBJ2-3; TRBD1 or TRBD2 may be the D gene (6 bases each). The CDR3 loop spans 14 amino acids. From germline, CDR1 is SNHLY and CDR2 FYNNEI.

This clonotype was detected a few times. At one end, the junction sequence differs from germline, possibly due to a read error. The CDR3 spells CASSSLGGAQQF. Written as DNA, the CDR3 is TGTGCCAGCAGTTCCCTGGGAGGGGCACAACAATTT. The J gene is TRBJ1-1, the V gene TRBV12-3 or TRBV12-4, with TRBD1 as a possible D gene (5 bases). The length of the CDR3 is 12 residues.

The chain carries TRBV3-1 and TRBJ1-2; D might be TRBD1 (6 bases). CDR3 length: 15 residues. CDR1 and CDR2 from the germline V gene are LGHDT and YNNKEL (reference sequence). Trimming left V 5 bases short and J 0 bases short, with 13 bases between. CDR3 sequence (DNA): TGTGCCAGCAGCATCGGACAGCCTTCTAACTATGGCTACACCTTC. Amino acids: CASSIGQPSNYGYTF.

This clonotype was observed at least ten times. The genes are TRBV6-5 and TRBJ2-3; 7 bases line up with TRBD2. The CDR3 length is 15 residues. The J segment lost 5 bases and the V segment lost 0 bases, leaving 5 bases of the junction unmatched. Germline CDR1 and CDR2: MNHEY and SVGAGI. Here the CDR3 DNA reads TGTGCCAGCAGTTACTCCGGGACTACCAGAGATACGCAGTATTTT. As protein: CASSYSGTTRDTQYF.

The rearrangement joins TRBV24-1 to TRBJ2-1; TRBD1 might be the D (6 bases). Germline-derived CDR1 and CDR2 are KGHDR and SFDVKD. V shed 4 bases and J shed 4 bases, with 10 bases lying between them. The CDR3 is 14 amino acids. CDR3 amino acids: CATSDADRYNEQFF. The CDR3 DNA is TGTGCCACCAGTGACGCGGACAGATACAATGAGCAGTTCTTC.

There are a few counts of this clonotype. The genes are TRBV5-6 and TRBJ1-2; D may be TRBD1 (5 bases). The V end was cut by 4 bases, the J end by 7 bases, with 14 bases between. CDR1 is SGHDT, CDR2 YYEEEE, per germline. There are 13 residues in the CDR3. The CDR3 sequence: CASSGEGIFGYTF. The DNA of the CDR3 is TGTGCCAGCAGCGGGGAGGGGATCTTTGGCTACACCTTC.

This clonotype occurred many times. This sequence joins TRBV10-2 and TRBJ2-1, with D maybe TRBD1 (5 bases). Germline-derived CDR1 and CDR2 are WSHSY and SAAADI. This CDR3 has 16 amino acids. Trimming removed 5 bases at V and 8 bases at J, with 22 bases between. The DNA of the CDR3 is TGCGCCAGCAGTAGCAGGCAGAGCTTGGACACGTATGAGCAGTTCTTC. Protein product: CASSSRQSLDTYEQFF.

The rearrangement links TRBV7-2 to TRBJ1-1; 7 bases line up with TRBD1. The trim removed 1 base at V and 12 bases at J, leaving 8 bases unmatched. The CDR3 has 13 residues. The germline V gene encodes CDR1 SGHTA and CDR2 FQGNSA. In nucleotides, the CDR3 is TGTGCCAGCAGCTTAGGAAGGGGGCGGTTTTCTTTCTTT. Amino acids: CASSLGRGRFSFF.

This clonotype has ten or more counts. The J gene is TRBJ2-6, the V gene TRBV29-1, with a tentative D call TRBD1 (6 bases). CDR3 length: 17 residues. With 6 bases removed from V and 0 bases from J, the gap between germline ends came to 18 bases. Germline V lookup: CDR1 SQVTM, CDR2 ANQGSEA. The CDR3 protein is CSVLPGHSSSGANVLTF. CDR3 nucleotides: TGCAGCGTCCTCCCGGGACACTCAAGCTCTGGGGCCAACGTCCTGACTTTC.

The rearrangement links TRBV5-1 to TRBJ2-1; TRBD1 is a possible D gene (6 bases). CDR1 is SGHRS and CDR2 is YFSETQ in the germline V gene. V shed 5 bases and J shed 1 base, with 22 bases lying between them. The CDR3 has 18 residues. The CDR3 bases are TGCGCCAGCAGTCGAGATTCCCCCGGGACAACATCCTACAATGAGCAGTTCTTC. Translating gives CASSRDSPGTTSYNEQFF.

The sample holds a few counts of this clonotype. The V call is TRBV20-1, the J call TRBJ2-2, with no clear D. V was shortened by 0 bases and J by 1 base, with 9 bases between the two germline ends. CDR3 size: 15 residues. CDR1 is DFQATT and CDR2 is SNEGSKA in the germline V gene (reference sequence). Here the CDR3 DNA reads TGCAGTGCTAGAGATCGCAGGTGGAACACCGGGGAGCTGTTTTTT. It is translated as CSARDRRWNTGELFF.

This clonotype showed up many times. The chain combines TRBV4-1 with TRBJ2-3; D gene uncertain. The ends were cut back, 1 base at V and 2 bases at J, with 10 bases in the middle. In germline, CDR1 is MGHRA, CDR2 YSYEKL. The CDR3 spans 15 residues. CDR3 protein: CASSQAVQITDTQYF. DNA for the CDR3: TGCGCCAGCAGCCAAGCAGTACAGATCACAGATACGCAGTATTTT.

In its sample, this clonotype was seen many times. V and J are TRBV10-2 and TRBJ2-2; no clear D. Trimming took 2 bases from V and 3 from J, leaving 10 bases between them. Germline CDR1 and CDR2: WSHSY and SAAADI. There are 15 residues in the CDR3. For the CDR3, the DNA is TGCGCCAGCAGTGAGACACCCGTTTACACCGGGGAGCTGTTTTTT. It specifies CASSETPVYTGELFF.

At least ten counts were recorded for this clonotype. The chain employs TRBV10-3 and TRBJ2-7; D gene unclear. Trimming left V 8 bases short and J 3 bases short, with 17 bases between. The germline V gene has CDR1 ENHRY and CDR2 SYGVKD. There are 14 residues in the CDR3. CDR3 in amino acids: CAIARGADNYEQYV. As DNA, the CDR3 is TGTGCCATCGCTCGAGGTGCCGATAACTACGAGCAGTACGTC.

Many counts were recorded for this clonotype. J is TRBJ1-5 and V is TRBV20-1; D is perhaps TRBD1 (6 bases). The length of the CDR3 is 14 residues. Deletions cut 2 bases from V and 2 bases from J, with 10 bases between. From germline, CDR1 is DFQATT and CDR2 SNEGSKA (reference sequence). In DNA form, the CDR3 reads TGCAGTGCTAGAAGGGCAGGGGGCAATCAGCCCCAGCATTTT. Translation gives CSARRAGGNQPQHF.

This clonotype was seen more than once but under ten times. V gene TRBV7-2 combines with J gene TRBJ2-2, with TRBD2 as a possible D gene (9 bases). The germline gives CDR1 SGHTA, CDR2 FQGNSA. CDR3 size: 15 residues. Trimming cost V 2 bases and J 7 bases, with 14 bases left between them. This CDR3 is CASSLSSGTGGELFF. The CDR3 region has the DNA TGTGCCAGCAGCTTATCTAGCGGGACAGGCGGGGAGCTGTTTTTT. The variable domain in full, with the rest retrieved from reference TRBV7-2 and TRBJ2-2, is GAGVSQSPSNKVTEKGKDVELRCDPISGHTALYWYRQSLGQGLEFLIYFQGNSAPDKSGLPSDRFSAERTGGSVSTLTIQRTQQEDSAVYLCASSLSSGTGGELFFGEGSRLTVL.

The V and J genes are TRBV3-1 and TRBJ2-1; 11 nucleotides align to TRBD2. The junction had 9 bases not matched to a gene; V was cut back by 1 base and J by 4 bases. Germline lookup yields CDR1 LGHDT and CDR2 YNNKEL (reference sequence). The CDR3 runs to 18 residues. The DNA of the CDR3 is TGTGCCAGCAGCCAAGTAGGTAGCGGGAGGGCCGGTTACAATGAGCAGTTCTTC. This encodes CASSQVGSGRAGYNEQFF.

The V and J genes are TRBV5-1 and TRBJ2-2; TRBD1 matches at 7 bases. V lost 4 bases to trimming and J lost 2 bases; unmatched junction nucleotides: 11. In germline, CDR1 is SGHRS, CDR2 YFSETQ. This CDR3 region has 17 residues. The chain's CDR3 is CASSRRSGTENTGELFF. The CDR3 DNA follows: TGCGCCAGCAGCCGGCGATCCGGGACAGAAAACACCGGGGAGCTGTTTTTT.

This clonotype was counted between two and nine times. The rearrangement uses TRBV29-1 and TRBJ1-4; no clear D. This CDR3 comprises 11 residues. The V and J ends lost 3 bases and 9 bases respectively, with 8 bases between them. Looked up from germline, CDR1 is SQVTM and CDR2 is ANQGSEA. The CDR3 nucleotides read TGCAGCGTTGAGAGGTCACAAAAACTGTTTTTT. It is translated as CSVERSQKLFF.

This clonotype came up a few times. The chain employs TRBV27 and TRBJ2-7; TRBD2 aligns across 8 bases. V shed 5 bases, J shed 7 bases, and the junction held 10 bases outside the gene matches. Germline CDR1 reads MNHEY; CDR2 reads SMNVEV (reference sequence). The CDR3 covers 14 residues. The DNA for the CDR3 is TGTGCCAGCAGTCCAAGGACTAGCCGACGAGAGCAGTACTTC. Its translation is CASSPRTSRREQYF.

This chain joins TRBV5-5 and TRBJ2-2, with a possible D match to TRBD1 (6 bases). Per the germline V gene, CDR1 is SGHKS and CDR2 is YYEKEE (reference sequence). V shed 3 bases and J shed 3 bases, with 12 bases lying between them. This CDR3 comprises 15 residues. The CDR3 region is CASSSQGADTGELFF. The CDR3 region has the DNA TGTGCCAGCAGCTCACAGGGTGCGGACACCGGGGAGCTGTTTTTT.

This clonotype has just a few counts. The CDR3 nucleotides are TGTGCCAGTAGCAAAATCCGGGACAGGGGAGGAAATGAGCAGTTCTTC. Translating gives CASSKIRDRGGNEQFF. The chain is built from TRBV19 and TRBJ2-1; TRBD1 aligns across 10 bases. Losses at the gene ends were 6 bases for V and 7 bases for J; bases not matched to a gene: 12. CDR1 and CDR2 from the germline V gene are LNHDA and SQIVND (reference sequence). The CDR3 is 16 amino acids.

The chain couples TRBV24-1 to TRBJ2-3, with unresolved D. CDR3 length: 14 residues. Germline CDR1 reads KGHDR; CDR2 reads SFDVKD. V lost 3 bases to trimming and J lost 1 base, with 7 bases between them. In nucleotides, the CDR3 is TGTGCCACCAGTGATCAGACACGCACAGATACGCAGTATTTT. Its translation: CATSDQTRTDTQYF.

V is TRBV15 and J is TRBJ2-1; 7 bases are a match to TRBD2. Germline assignment: CDR1 LNHNV and CDR2 YYDKDF (reference sequence). The CDR3 runs 15 residues. V dropped 5 bases and J dropped 0; count of bases not matched to a gene: 4. The CDR3 nucleotides are TGTGCCACCAGCGGGACTAAAAGCTCCTACAATGAGCAGTTCTTC. Translating gives CATSGTKSSYNEQFF.

The CDR3 DNA reads TGTGCCAGCAGTCCGCACCCCGGGACAGGGGGCGCAAATGAGCAGTTCTTC. Encoded protein: CASSPHPGTGGANEQFF. The gene calls are TRBV12-3 or TRBV12-4 and TRBJ2-1; 12 bases line up with TRBD1. The length of the CDR3 is 17 residues. V shed 5 bases and J 7 bases; nucleotides not matched to a gene: 12.

The chain carries TRBV20-1 and TRBJ2-2, with D perhaps TRBD1 (7 bases). Trimming pared 5 bases from V and 6 bases from J, leaving 19 bases between. Germline CDR1 and CDR2: DFQATT and SNEGSKA (reference sequence). The CDR3 contains 15 residues. CDR3 sequence reads: CSAPSQGGVSGELFF. The CDR3 coding sequence is TGCAGTGCTCCGAGCCAGGGGGGAGTCTCCGGGGAGCTGTTTTTT.